This TCR beta chain was sequenced in a study of blood T cell repertoires in COVID-19. Across the study: Acute and convalescent COVID-19 samples came from the United States, Italy and Spain. PBMCs, B-cell-depleted T cells, or T cells were the source of the cDNA or gDNA that made up the material.

As processed by the authors: Amplification with reference gene primers provided the estimates of nucleated cell counts. Method: immunoSEQ multiplex PCR; TCRdb's copy keeps in-frame clones and lacks some. The DNA gave D and trimming, while V, J and clone size come from that table. The table has 100,000 or so clones, about four fifths seen once. V lost 5 bases, J lost 4 bases, and 10 bases lay in between. CDR3 size: 13 residues. Germline values: CDR1 MNHEY, CDR2 SVGEGT. This chain connects TRBV6-2 or TRBV6-3 to TRBJ2-3; D is possibly TRBD1 (6 bases). Sequenced sample: peripheral blood. This TCR came from a human donor in a cohort sampled during active COVID-19. The CDR3 nucleotides read TGTGCCAGCAGTGGACAGTATGCAGATACGCAGTATTTT. It encodes CASSGQYADTQYF.